Sequencing of this T cell receptor (beta chain) was carried out in a study of blood T cell repertoires in COVID-19. Across the whole study: T cells, B-cell-depleted T cells, or PBMCs provided the cDNA or gDNA that served as material.

Sequenced by immunoSEQ multiplex PCR; TCRdb stores in-frame clones only, minus some. The sample includes more than 120,000 clones, about nine tenths of them seen just once. This TCR was recovered from a woman in her forties or fifties with acute or convalescent COVID-19. The sample taken for sequencing was peripheral blood.

The CDR3 bases are TGTGCCAGCAGTTACTCAGACAGGGGGCGTGAAAAACTGTTTTTT. As protein: CASSYSDRGREKLFF. V usage is TRBV6-5 and J usage is TRBJ1-4; 10 bases are shared with TRBD1. This CDR3 is 15 amino acids long. Germline lookup yields CDR1 MNHEY and CDR2 SVGAGI. The junction had 2 bases not matched to a gene; V was cut back by 0 bases and J by 7 bases.